Only one count was recorded for the clone carrying this T cell receptor (beta chain). This sample stems from a study of blood T cell repertoires in COVID-19. Study context: Sources were T cells, B-cell-depleted T cells, or PBMCs; the material itself was cDNA or gDNA.

Germline-derived CDR1 and CDR2 are SGHNT and YYREEE (reference sequence). Trimming cost V 4 bases and J 8 bases, with 22 bases left between them. The CDR3 runs to 16 residues. TCRdb keeps only in-frame clones here, not all; method: immunoSEQ multiplex PCR. The repertoire consists of about 330,000 clones, with roughly 90% occurring once and the leading ten covering about 18%. Cohort 3 recovery required two negative PCRs, clearance, or symptom resolution. The sequenced sample was PBMCs or T cells enriched from blood (not recorded which). The sequence was obtained from a woman in her twenties or thirties who had recovered from COVID-19. The chain combines TRBV5-4 with TRBJ2-1; D may be TRBD1 (8 bases). The CDR3 coding sequence is TGTGCCAGCAGCAACCGTCGTGGACAGGGAGGGGATGAGCAGTTCTTC. Protein product: CASSNRRGQGGDEQFF.